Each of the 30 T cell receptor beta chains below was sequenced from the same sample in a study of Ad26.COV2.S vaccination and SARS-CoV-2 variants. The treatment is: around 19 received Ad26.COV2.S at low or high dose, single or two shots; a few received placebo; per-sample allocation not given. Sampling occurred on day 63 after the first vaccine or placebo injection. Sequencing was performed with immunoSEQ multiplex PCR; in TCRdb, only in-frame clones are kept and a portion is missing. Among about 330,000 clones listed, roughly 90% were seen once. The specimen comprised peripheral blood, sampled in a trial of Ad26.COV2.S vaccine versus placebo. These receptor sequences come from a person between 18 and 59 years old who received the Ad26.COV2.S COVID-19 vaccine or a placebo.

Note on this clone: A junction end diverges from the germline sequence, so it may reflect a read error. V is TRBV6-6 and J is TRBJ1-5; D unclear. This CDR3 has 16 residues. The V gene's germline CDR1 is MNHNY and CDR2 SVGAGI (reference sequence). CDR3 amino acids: CASSDSSGRRNQPQHF. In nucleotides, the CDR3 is TGTGCCAGCAGTGACTCCTCCGGGAGGCGCAATCAGCCCCAGCATTTT.

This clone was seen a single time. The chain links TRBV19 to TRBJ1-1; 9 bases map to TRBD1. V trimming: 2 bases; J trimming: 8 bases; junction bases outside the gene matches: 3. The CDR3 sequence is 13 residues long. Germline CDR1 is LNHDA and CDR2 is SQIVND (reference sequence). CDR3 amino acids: CASSIYTGGEAFF. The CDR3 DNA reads TGTGCCAGTAGTATATACACAGGGGGCGAAGCTTTCTTT.

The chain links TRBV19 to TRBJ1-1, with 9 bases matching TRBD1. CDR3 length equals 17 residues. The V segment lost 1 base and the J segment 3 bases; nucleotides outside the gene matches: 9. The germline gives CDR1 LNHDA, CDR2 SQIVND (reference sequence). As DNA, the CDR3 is TGTGCCAGTAGTATAGCCCGGGACAGGGTGGCGGACACTGAAGCTTTCTTT. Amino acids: CASSIARDRVADTEAFF. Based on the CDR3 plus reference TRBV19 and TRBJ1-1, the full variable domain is DGGITQSPKYLFRKEGQNVTLSCEQNLNHDAMYWYRQDPGQGLRLIYYSQIVNDFQKGDIAEGYSVSREKKESFPLTVTSAQKNPTAFYLCASSIARDRVADTEAFFGQGTRLTVV.

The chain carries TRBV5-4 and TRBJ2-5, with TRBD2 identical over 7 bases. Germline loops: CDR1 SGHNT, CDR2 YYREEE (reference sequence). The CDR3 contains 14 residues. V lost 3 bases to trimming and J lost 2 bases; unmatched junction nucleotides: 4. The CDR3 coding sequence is TGTGCCAGCAGCTCCCGGGACTATCAAGAGACCCAGTACTTC. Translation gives CASSSRDYQETQYF.

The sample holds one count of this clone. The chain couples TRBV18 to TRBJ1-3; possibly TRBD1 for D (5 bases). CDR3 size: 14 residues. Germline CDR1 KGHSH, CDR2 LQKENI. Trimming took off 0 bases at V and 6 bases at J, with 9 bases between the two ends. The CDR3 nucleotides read TGTGCCAGCTCACCACCCGCGGGGACAAACACCATATATTTT. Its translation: CASSPPAGTNTIYF.

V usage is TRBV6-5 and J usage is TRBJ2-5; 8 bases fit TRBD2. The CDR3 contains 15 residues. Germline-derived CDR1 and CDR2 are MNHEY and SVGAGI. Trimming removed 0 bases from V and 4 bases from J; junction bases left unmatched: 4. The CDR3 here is CASSYSRGDPETQYF. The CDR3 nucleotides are TGTGCCAGCAGTTACTCGCGGGGGGATCCAGAGACCCAGTACTTC.

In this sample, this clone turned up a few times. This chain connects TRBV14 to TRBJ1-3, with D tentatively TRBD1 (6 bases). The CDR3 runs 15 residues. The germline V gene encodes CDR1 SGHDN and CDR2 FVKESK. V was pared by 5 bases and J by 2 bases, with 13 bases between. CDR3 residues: CASSTIQGAGNTIYF. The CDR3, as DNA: TGTGCCAGCAGCACCATACAGGGAGCTGGAAACACCATATATTTT.

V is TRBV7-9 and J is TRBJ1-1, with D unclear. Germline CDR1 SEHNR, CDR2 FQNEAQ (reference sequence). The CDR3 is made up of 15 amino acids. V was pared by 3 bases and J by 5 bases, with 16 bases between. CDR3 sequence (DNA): TGTGCCAGCAGCTTTGGGTCCGGGGTCGGAACTGAAGCTTTCTTT. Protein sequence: CASSFGSGVGTEAFF.

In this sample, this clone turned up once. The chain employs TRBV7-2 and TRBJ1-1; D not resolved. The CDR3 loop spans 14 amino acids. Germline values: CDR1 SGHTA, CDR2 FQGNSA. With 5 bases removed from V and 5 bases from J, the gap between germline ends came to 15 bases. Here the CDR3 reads CASSAQYVLTEAFF. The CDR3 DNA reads TGTGCCAGCAGCGCGCAATATGTATTGACTGAAGCTTTCTTT.

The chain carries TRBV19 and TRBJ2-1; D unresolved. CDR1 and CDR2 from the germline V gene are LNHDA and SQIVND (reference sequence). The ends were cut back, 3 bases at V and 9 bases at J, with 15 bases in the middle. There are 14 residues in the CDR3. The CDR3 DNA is TGTGCCAGTAGTATGGTTATAGCCTTCGGTGAGCAGTTCTTC. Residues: CASSMVIAFGEQFF.

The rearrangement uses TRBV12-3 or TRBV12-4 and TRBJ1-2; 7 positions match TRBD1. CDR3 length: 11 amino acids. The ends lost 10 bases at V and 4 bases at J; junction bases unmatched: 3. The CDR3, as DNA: TGTGCCACGAGGGGGCTCTATGGCTACACCTTC. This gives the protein CATRGLYGYTF.

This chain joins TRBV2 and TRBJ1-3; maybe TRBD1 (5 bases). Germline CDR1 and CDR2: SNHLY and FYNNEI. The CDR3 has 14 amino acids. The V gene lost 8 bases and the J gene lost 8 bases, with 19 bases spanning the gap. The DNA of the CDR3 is TGTGCCAGCGTGGGGGTCACAAATTCGGACACCATATATTTT. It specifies CASVGVTNSDTIYF.

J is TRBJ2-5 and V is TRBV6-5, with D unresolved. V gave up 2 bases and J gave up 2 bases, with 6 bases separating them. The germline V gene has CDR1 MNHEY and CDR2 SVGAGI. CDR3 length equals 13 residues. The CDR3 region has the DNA TGTGCCAGCAGTTACGCCCTACAAGAGACCCAGTACTTC. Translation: CASSYALQETQYF.

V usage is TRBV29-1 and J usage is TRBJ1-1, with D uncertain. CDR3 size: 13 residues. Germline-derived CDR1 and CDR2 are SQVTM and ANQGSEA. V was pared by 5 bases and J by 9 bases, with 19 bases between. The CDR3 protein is CSVIASGSMKAFF. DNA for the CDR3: TGCAGCGTTATCGCTTCGGGTTCAATGAAAGCTTTCTTT.

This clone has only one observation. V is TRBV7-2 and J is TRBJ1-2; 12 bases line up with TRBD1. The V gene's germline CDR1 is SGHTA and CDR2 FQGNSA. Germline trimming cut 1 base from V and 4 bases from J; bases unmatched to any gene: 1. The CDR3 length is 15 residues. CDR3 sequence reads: CASSLGGQGAYGYTF. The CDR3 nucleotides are TGTGCCAGCAGCTTAGGGGGACAGGGGGCCTATGGCTACACCTTC.

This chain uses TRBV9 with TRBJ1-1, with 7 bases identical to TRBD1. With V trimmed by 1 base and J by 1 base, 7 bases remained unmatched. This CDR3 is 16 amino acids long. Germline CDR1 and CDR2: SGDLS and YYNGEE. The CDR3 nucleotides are TGTGCCAGCAGCGTAAGTATGGGACAGCAGAACACTGAAGCTTTCTTT. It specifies CASSVSMGQQNTEAFF.

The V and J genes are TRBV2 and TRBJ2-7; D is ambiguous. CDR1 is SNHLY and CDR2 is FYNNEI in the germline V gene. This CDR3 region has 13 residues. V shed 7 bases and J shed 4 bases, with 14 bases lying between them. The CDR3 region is CASTPANFYEQYF. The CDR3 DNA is TGTGCCAGCACTCCCGCTAACTTTTACGAGCAGTACTTC.

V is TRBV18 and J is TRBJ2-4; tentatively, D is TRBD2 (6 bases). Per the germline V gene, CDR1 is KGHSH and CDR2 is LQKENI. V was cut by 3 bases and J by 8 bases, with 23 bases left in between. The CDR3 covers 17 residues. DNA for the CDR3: TGTGCCAGCTCACCGTCCCTAGACGGGGGTCAACTAGACATTCAGTACTTC. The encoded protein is CASSPSLDGGQLDIQYF.

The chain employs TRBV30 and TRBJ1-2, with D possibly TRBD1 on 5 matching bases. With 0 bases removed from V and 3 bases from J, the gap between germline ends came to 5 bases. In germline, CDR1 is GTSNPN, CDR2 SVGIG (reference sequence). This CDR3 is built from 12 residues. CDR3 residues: CAWSVGDYGYTF. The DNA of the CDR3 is TGTGCCTGGAGTGTAGGGGACTATGGCTACACCTTC.

DNA for the CDR3: TGCGCCAGCAGCCCCAGGGGGAGAGATACGCAGTATTTT. Protein product: CASSPRGRDTQYF. The chain employs TRBV4-1 and TRBJ2-3, with 7 bases identical to TRBD1. After removal of 4 bases from V and 5 bases from J, the junction contained 3 bases not matched to a gene. Germline V gene data show CDR1 as MGHRA and CDR2 as YSYEKL. The CDR3 has 13 residues.

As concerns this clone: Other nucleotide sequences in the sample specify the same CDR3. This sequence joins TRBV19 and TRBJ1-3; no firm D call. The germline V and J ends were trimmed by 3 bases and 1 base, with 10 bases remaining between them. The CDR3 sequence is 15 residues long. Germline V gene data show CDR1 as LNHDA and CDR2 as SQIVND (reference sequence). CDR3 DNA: TGTGCCAGTAGTATTGCCGGACTTTCTGGAAACACCATATATTTT. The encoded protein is CASSIAGLSGNTIYF.

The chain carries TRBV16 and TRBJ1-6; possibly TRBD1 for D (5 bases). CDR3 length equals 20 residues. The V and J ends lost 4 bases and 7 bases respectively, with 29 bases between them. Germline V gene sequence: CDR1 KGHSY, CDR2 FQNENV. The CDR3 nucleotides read TGTGCCAGCAGCCCCCCATTCATAAAGACAGAAGTAGTTCGAAATTCACCCCTCCACTTT. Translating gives CASSPPFIKTEVVRNSPLHF.

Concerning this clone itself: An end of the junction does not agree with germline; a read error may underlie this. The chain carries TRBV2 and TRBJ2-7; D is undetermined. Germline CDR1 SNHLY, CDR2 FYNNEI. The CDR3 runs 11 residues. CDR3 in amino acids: CASSEGRSTDF. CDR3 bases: TGTGCCAGCAGTGAGGGCCGTAGTACCGATTTC.

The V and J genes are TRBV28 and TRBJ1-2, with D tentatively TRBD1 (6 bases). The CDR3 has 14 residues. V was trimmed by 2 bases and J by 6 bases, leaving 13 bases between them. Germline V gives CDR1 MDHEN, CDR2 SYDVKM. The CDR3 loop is CASSLNGGGDGYTF. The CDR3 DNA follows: TGTGCCAGCAGTTTAAATGGAGGGGGGGATGGCTACACCTTC.

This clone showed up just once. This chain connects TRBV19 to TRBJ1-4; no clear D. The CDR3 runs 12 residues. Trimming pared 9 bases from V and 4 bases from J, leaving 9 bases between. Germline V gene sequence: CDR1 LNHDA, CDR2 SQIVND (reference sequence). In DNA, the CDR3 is TGTGCCAGCCGACGGCTTAATGAAAAACTGTTTTTT. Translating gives CASRRLNEKLFF.

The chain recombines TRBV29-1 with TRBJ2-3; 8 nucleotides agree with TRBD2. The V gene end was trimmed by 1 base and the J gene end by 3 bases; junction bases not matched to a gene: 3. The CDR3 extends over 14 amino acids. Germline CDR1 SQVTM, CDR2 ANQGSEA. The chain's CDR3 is CSVEGGLGTDTQYF. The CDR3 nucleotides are TGCAGCGTTGAAGGGGGACTAGGTACAGATACGCAGTATTTT.

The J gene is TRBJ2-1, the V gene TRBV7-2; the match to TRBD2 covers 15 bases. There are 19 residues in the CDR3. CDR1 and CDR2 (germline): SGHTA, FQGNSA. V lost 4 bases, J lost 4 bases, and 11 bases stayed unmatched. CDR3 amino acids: CASSSSGLAGGHTYNEQFF. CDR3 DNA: TGTGCCAGCAGCTCATCAGGACTAGCGGGAGGGCATACATACAATGAGCAGTTCTTC. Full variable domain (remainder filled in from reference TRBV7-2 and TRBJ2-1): GAGVSQSPSNKVTEKGKDVELRCDPISGHTALYWYRQSLGQGLEFLIYFQGNSAPDKSGLPSDRFSAERTGGSVSTLTIQRTQQEDSAVYLCASSSSGLAGGHTYNEQFFGPGTRLTVL.

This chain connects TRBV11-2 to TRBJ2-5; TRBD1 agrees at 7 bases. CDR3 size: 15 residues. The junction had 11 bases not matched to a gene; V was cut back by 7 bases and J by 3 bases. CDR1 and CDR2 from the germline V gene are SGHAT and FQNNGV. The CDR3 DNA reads TGTGCCAGCAACCAAAACCCGACAGGGAAAGAGACCCAGTACTTC. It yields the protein CASNQNPTGKETQYF. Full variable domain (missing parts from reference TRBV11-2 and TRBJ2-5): EAGVAQSPRYKIIEKRQSVAFWCNPISGHATLYWYQQILGQGPKLLIQFQNNGVVDDSQLPKDRFSAERLKGVDSTLKIQPAKLEDSAVYLCASNQNPTGKETQYFGPGTRLLVL.

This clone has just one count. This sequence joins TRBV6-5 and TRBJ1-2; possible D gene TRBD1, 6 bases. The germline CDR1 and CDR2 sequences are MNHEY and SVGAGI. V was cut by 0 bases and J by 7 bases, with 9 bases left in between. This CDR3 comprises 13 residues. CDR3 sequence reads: CASSYSGGSGYTF. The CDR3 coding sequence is TGTGCCAGCAGTTACTCAGGGGGTAGTGGCTACACCTTC.

CDR3 sequence reads: CASSPQTSGETQYF. The CDR3, as DNA: TGTGCCAGCAGCCCCCAGACTAGCGGGGAGACCCAGTACTTC. The chain is built from TRBV7-3 and TRBJ2-5; 10 positions match TRBD2. J gave up 5 bases and V 5 bases, and 5 bases lay outside the gene matches. This CDR3 comprises 14 residues. Per the germline V gene, CDR1 is SGHTA and CDR2 is FQGTGA.